Listed here are 2 T cell receptor beta chains from one sample, sequenced in a study of OX40 agonist ivuxolimab in advanced cancers. Repertoires were generated with immunoSEQ multiplex PCR, while TCRdb's copy carries only in-frame clones and drops some. The table lists under 50,000 clones, approximately 83% of them singletons. The sequenced sample was CD4+ or CD8+ T cells sorted from blood, obtained in a trial of the OX40 agonist ivuxolimab. These receptors were collected from an adult with an advanced solid tumor such as melanoma, head and neck, liver or kidney cancer.

In this sample, this clone turned up a few times. The chain joins TRBV28 to TRBJ1-3; D remains unclear. The CDR3 spans 16 residues. Germline CDR1 reads MDHEN; CDR2 reads SYDVKM. Trimming shortened V by 3 bases and J by 1 base, and 13 bases separated the two germline ends. DNA for the CDR3: TGTGCCAGCAGTTTTTTGGGTTTCTCATCTGGAAACACCATATATTTT. It specifies CASSFLGFSSGNTIYF.

This chain joins TRBV2 and TRBJ1-4; no firm D call. Germline-derived CDR1 and CDR2 are SNHLY and FYNNEI. With 4 bases removed from V and 4 bases from J, the gap between germline ends came to 7 bases. This CDR3 region has 13 residues. CDR3 region: CASSVGFNEKLFF. The CDR3 DNA follows: TGTGCCAGCAGTGTAGGGTTTAATGAAAAACTGTTTTTT.